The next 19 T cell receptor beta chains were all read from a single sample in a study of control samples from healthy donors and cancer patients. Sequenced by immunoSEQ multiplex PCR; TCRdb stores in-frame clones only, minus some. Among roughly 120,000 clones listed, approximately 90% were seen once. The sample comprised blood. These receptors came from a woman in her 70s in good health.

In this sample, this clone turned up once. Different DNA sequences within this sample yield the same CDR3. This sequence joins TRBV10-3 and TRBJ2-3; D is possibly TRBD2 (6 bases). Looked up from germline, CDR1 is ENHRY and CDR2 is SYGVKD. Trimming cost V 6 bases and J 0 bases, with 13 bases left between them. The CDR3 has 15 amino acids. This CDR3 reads CAIRADGTSTDTQYF. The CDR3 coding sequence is TGTGCCATCAGAGCGGACGGGACTAGCACAGATACGCAGTATTTT.

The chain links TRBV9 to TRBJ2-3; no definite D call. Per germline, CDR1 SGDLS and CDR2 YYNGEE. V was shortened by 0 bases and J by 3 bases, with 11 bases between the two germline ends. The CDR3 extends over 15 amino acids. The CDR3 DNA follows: TGTGCCAGCAGCGTAGGGAGTCTGGCGACAGATACGCAGTATTTT. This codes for CASSVGSLATDTQYF.

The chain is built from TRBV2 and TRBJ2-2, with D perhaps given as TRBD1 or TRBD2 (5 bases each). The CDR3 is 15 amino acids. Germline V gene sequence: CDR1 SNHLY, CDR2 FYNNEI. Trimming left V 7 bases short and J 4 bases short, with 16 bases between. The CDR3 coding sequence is TGTGCCAGCAAGTGGGCTGACAGCGGCACCGGGGAGCTGTTTTTT. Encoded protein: CASKWADSGTGELFF.

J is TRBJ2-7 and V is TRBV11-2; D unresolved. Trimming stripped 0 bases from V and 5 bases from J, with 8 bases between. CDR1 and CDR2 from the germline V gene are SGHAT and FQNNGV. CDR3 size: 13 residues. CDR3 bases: TGTGCCAGCAGCTTAGATCTGGGCCACGAGCAGTACTTC. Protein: CASSLDLGHEQYF.

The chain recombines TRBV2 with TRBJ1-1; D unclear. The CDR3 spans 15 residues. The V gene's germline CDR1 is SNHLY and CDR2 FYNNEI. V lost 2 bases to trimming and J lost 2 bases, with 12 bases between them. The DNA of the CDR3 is TGTGCCAGCAGTGAACGGACCGTGCCTAACACTGAAGCTTTCTTT. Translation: CASSERTVPNTEAFF.

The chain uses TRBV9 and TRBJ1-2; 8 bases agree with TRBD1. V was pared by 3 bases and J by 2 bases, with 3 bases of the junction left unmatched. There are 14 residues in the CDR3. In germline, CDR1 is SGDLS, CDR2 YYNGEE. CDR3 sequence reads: CASSAGQGNYGYTF. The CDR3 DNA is TGTGCCAGCAGCGCCGGACAGGGCAACTATGGCTACACCTTC.

CDR3 sequence: CASSERLSTDTQYF. The CDR3 DNA reads TGCGCCAGCAGTGAGAGGCTGAGCACAGATACGCAGTATTTT. The V and J genes are TRBV10-1 and TRBJ2-3; D gene unclear. This CDR3 comprises 14 residues. Germline V gene data show CDR1 as WNHNN and CDR2 as SYGVQD (reference sequence). Trimming removed 2 bases at V and 0 bases at J, with 6 bases between.

CDR3 in DNA: TGTGCCAGCAGCTTAGCCAGGGGCACTGAAGCTTTCTTT. Encoded protein: CASSLARGTEAFF. This chain uses TRBV7-6 with TRBJ1-1, with D perhaps matching TRBD1 (6 bases). The V end lost 0 bases, the J end lost 4 bases, and 6 bases lay between the germline ends. The CDR3 covers 13 residues. Germline loops: CDR1 SGHVS, CDR2 FNYEAQ.

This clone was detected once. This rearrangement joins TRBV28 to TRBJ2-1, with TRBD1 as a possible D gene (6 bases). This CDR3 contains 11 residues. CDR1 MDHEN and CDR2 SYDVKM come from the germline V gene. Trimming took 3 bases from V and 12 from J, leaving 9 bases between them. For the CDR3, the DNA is TGTGCCAGCAGTTTCCCCAGGGGGCAGTTCTTC. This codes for CASSFPRGQFF.

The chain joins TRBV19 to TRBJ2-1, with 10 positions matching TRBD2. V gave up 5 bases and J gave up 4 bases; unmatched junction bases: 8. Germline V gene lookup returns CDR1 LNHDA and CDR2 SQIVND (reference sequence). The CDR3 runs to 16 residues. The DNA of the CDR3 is TGTGCCAGTAGTGCCCTAGCGGGGGCGACATACAATGAGCAGTTCTTC. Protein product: CASSALAGATYNEQFF.

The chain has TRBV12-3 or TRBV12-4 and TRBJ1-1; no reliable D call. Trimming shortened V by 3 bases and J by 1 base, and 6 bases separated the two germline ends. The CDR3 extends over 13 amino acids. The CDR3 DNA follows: TGTGCCAGCAGTTTGTCAGAGAACACTGAAGCTTTCTTT. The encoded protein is CASSLSENTEAFF.

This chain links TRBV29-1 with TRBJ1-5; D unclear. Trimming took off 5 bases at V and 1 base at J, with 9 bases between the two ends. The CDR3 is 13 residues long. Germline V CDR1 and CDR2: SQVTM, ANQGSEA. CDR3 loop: CSVSDGSNQPQHF. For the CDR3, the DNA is TGCAGCGTTTCGGACGGGAGCAATCAGCCCCAGCATTTT.

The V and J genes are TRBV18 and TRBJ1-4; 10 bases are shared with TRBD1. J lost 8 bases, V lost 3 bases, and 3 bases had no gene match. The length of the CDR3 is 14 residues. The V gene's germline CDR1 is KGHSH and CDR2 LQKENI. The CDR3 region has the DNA TGTGCCAGCTCACCCGGGACAGGGGACGAAAAACTGTTTTTT. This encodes CASSPGTGDEKLFF.

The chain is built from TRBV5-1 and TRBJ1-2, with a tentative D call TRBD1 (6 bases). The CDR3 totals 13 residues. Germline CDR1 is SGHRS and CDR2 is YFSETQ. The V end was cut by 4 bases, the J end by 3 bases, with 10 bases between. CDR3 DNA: TGCGCCAGCAGCCAACAGGGTGACTATGGCTACACCTTC. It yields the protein CASSQQGDYGYTF.

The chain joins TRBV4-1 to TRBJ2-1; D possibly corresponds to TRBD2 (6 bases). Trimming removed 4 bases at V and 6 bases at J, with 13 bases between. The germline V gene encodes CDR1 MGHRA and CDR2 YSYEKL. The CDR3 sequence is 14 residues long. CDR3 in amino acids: CASSPLGTANEQFF. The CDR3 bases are TGCGCCAGCAGCCCCTTAGGGACTGCCAATGAGCAGTTCTTC.

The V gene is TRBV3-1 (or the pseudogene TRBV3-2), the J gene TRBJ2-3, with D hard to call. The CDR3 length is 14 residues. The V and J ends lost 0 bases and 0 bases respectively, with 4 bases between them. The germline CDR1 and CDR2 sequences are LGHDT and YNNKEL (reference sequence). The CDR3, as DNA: TGTGCCAGCAGCCAAGACCGAAGCACAGATACGCAGTATTTT. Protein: CASSQDRSTDTQYF.

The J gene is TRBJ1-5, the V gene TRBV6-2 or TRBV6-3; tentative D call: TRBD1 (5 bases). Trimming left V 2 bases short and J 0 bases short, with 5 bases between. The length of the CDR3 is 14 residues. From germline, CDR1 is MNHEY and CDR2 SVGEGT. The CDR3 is CASSYGGSNQPQHF. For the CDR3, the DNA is TGTGCCAGCAGTTACGGGGGTAGCAATCAGCCCCAGCATTTT.

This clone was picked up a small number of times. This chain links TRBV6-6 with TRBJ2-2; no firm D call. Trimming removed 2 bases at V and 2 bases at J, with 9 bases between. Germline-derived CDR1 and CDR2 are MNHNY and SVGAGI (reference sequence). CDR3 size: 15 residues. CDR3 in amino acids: CASSYTSPNTGELFF. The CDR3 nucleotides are TGTGCCAGCAGTTACACCTCCCCTAACACCGGGGAGCTGTTTTTT.

The CDR3 here is CASSLNAGQVHF. The CDR3 nucleotides read TGTGCCAGCAGCCTGAACGCGGGACAAGTCCACTTT. The chain uses TRBV5-5 and TRBJ1-6; D is perhaps TRBD1 (6 bases). The V gene's germline CDR1 is SGHKS and CDR2 YYEKEE (reference sequence). V lost 4 bases and J lost 17, with 16 bases in between. The CDR3 sequence is 12 residues long.